Each of the 22 T cell receptor beta chains below was sequenced from the same sample in a study of identical twins' blood T cells. TCRdb called the 5' RACE reads again in MiXCR, with one record for every CDR3 protein. The sample holds 400,000 or so distinct CDR3 sequences, more than 25% seen once. Sequencing input: PBMCs. The receptor set was obtained from a woman between 18 and 49 years old in good health.

This chain connects TRBV20-1 to TRBJ1-5; 7 bases line up with TRBD1. CDR1 and CDR2 from the germline V gene are DFQATT and SNEGSKA (reference sequence). Trimming at V came to 5 bases and at J to 1 base, leaving 11 bases not matched to a gene. This CDR3 comprises 16 residues. The CDR3 loop is CSALRPGTASNQPQHF. In nucleotides, the CDR3 is TGCAGTGCTCTTCGCCCCGGGACAGCGAGCAATCAGCCCCAGCATTTT.

This clonotype has just a few counts. One end of the junction fails to match germline, which may point to a read error. V and J are TRBV6-2 or TRBV6-3 and TRBJ1-6; D remains ambiguous. Looked up from germline, CDR1 is MNHEY and CDR2 is SVGEGT. The CDR3 spans 13 residues. CDR3: CASSYSLESPLNF. CDR3 nucleotide sequence: TGTGCCAGCAGTTACTCCCTGGAATCACCCCTCAACTTT.

With regard to this clonotype: As the CDR3 is not closed by the conserved phenylalanine or tryptophan, this likely results from a read error. The chain couples TRBV25-1 to TRBJ1-5; D might be TRBD1 (6 bases). Trimming stripped 11 bases from V and 0 bases from J, with 14 bases between. Per the germline V gene, CDR1 is MGHDK and CDR2 is SYGVNS. The CDR3 is 14 residues long. Here the CDR3 reads CASRGGSSNQPQHL. For the CDR3, the DNA is TGTGCCTCAAGAGGGGGTTCTAGCAATCAGCCCCAGCATCTT.

This clonotype has only a few counts. This chain uses TRBV7-2 with TRBJ1-1, with D hard to call. This CDR3 is built from 15 residues. V was shortened by 5 bases and J by 0 bases, with 13 bases between the two germline ends. Per the germline V gene, CDR1 is SGHTA and CDR2 is FQGNSA. CDR3 DNA: TGTGCCAGCAGCATAAAGACGGGCATGAACACTGAAGCTTTCTTT. Its translation is CASSIKTGMNTEAFF.

This clonotype was seen repeatedly, ten times or more. The chain joins TRBV5-1 to TRBJ1-4; D possibly corresponds to TRBD1 (6 bases). The germline CDR1 and CDR2 sequences are SGHRS and YFSETQ. The CDR3 has 15 residues. Between the trimmed V and J ends, which lost 3 bases and 4 bases, there was a span of 13 bases. CDR3 nucleotides: TGCGCCAGCAGCTCCGGACAGTTCTTTAATGAAAAACTGTTTTTT. Translated, it gives CASSSGQFFNEKLFF.

The chain combines TRBV7-9 with TRBJ2-1; D remains unclear. Trimming pared 8 bases from V and 0 bases from J, leaving 11 bases between. The CDR3 has 14 residues. CDR1 is SEHNR and CDR2 is FQNEAQ in the germline V gene (reference sequence). The CDR3 loop is CASADASSYNEQFF. DNA for the CDR3: TGTGCCAGCGCCGACGCAAGCTCCTACAATGAGCAGTTCTTC. The whole variable domain, filled in from reference TRBV7-9 and TRBJ2-1, reads DTGVSQNPRHKITKRGQNVTFRCDPISEHNRLYWYRQTLGQGPEFLTYFQNEAQLEKSRLLSDRFSAERPKGSFSTLEIQRTEQGDSAMYLCASADASSYNEQFFGPGTRLTVL.

The chain recombines TRBV20-1 with TRBJ2-1, with a tentative D call TRBD1 (5 bases). This CDR3 has 11 amino acids. Trimming shortened V by 5 bases and J by 7 bases, and 9 bases separated the two germline ends. In germline, CDR1 is DFQATT, CDR2 SNEGSKA (reference sequence). For the CDR3, the DNA is TGCAGTGCTCCGAAGGGGAATGAGCAGTTCTTC. It codes for CSAPKGNEQFF.

Ten or more counts support this clonotype. The V and J genes are TRBV12-3 or TRBV12-4 and TRBJ1-1, with D possibly TRBD1 on 6 matching bases. The CDR3 is made up of 14 amino acids. The V and J ends lost 5 bases and 4 bases respectively, with 14 bases between them. The CDR3 here is CASSPGARGTEAFF. The CDR3 nucleotides are TGTGCCAGCAGTCCAGGGGCAAGGGGCACTGAAGCTTTCTTT.

This chain links TRBV12-3 or TRBV12-4 with TRBJ2-1; 9 nucleotides line up with TRBD1. The CDR3 totals 16 residues. The V segment lost 6 bases and the J segment 3 bases; nucleotides outside the gene matches: 9. CDR3 in amino acids: CASSLGQGGFYNEQFF. In DNA, the CDR3 is TGTGCCAGCAGCTTGGGACAGGGAGGCTTCTACAATGAGCAGTTCTTC.

The table lists this clonotype with many counts. The chain uses TRBV25-1 and TRBJ1-2; D might be TRBD1 (5 bases). From germline, CDR1 is MGHDK and CDR2 SYGVNS. The V and J ends lost 4 bases and 3 bases respectively, with 15 bases between them. The CDR3 spans 15 residues. CDR3 sequence reads: CASSGPIGADYGYTF. For the CDR3, the DNA is TGTGCCAGCAGTGGCCCCATCGGGGCAGACTATGGCTACACCTTC.

Of note for this clonotype: This clone may be a read error of a much larger clone one base away. CDR3 sequence: CSARNAGGSGNTIYF. The CDR3 coding sequence is TGCAGTGCTAGAAACGCCGGAGGTTCTGGAAACACCATATATTTT. This chain links TRBV20-1 with TRBJ1-3; D gene uncertain. The CDR3 loop spans 15 amino acids. The germline V gene has CDR1 DFQATT and CDR2 SNEGSKA (reference sequence). The V and J ends lost 2 bases and 1 base respectively, with 12 bases between them.

This clonotype was recorded a few times. The chain uses TRBV2 and TRBJ1-2, with D possibly TRBD1 on 5 matching bases. The ends were cut back, 6 bases at V and 8 bases at J, with 13 bases in the middle. The CDR3 has 12 residues. The germline gives CDR1 SNHLY, CDR2 FYNNEI. CDR3 residues: CASRRQPRGYTF. In DNA form, the CDR3 reads TGTGCCAGCAGAAGACAGCCACGAGGCTACACCTTC. Filled out from reference TRBV2 and TRBJ1-2, the complete variable domain reads EPEVTQTPSHQVTQMGQEVILRCVPISNHLYFYWYRQILGQKVEFLVSFYNNEISEKSEIFDDQFSVERPDGSNFTLKIRSTKLEDSAMYFCASRRQPRGYTFGSGTRLTVV.

The CDR3 protein is CASSTRDKSSPLHF. For the CDR3, the DNA is TGTGCCAGTAGTACCCGGGACAAGAGTTCACCCCTCCACTTT. This chain uses TRBV19 with TRBJ1-6; tentatively, D is TRBD1 (6 bases). CDR3 length equals 14 residues. The ends were cut back, 4 bases at V and 9 bases at J, with 13 bases in the middle. Per germline, CDR1 LNHDA and CDR2 SQIVND (reference sequence).

The chain has TRBV7-9 and TRBJ1-1; D is unresolved. This CDR3 comprises 13 residues. Germline CDR1 reads SEHNR; CDR2 reads FQNEAQ (reference sequence). V was clipped by 3 bases and J by 5 bases, with 10 bases between them. CDR3 amino acids: CASSFPPGTEAFF. CDR3 DNA sequence: TGTGCCAGCAGCTTCCCTCCGGGGACTGAAGCTTTCTTT.

This clonotype was seen only a few times. The chain links TRBV10-2 to TRBJ1-3, with D unclear. Germline V lookup: CDR1 WSHSY, CDR2 SAAADI. Deletions cut 4 bases from V and 2 bases from J, with 6 bases between. The CDR3 loop spans 13 amino acids. CDR3 sequence: CASSAGTGNTIYF. CDR3 bases: TGCGCCAGCAGTGCGGGGACTGGAAACACCATATATTTT.

This sequence joins TRBV5-1 and TRBJ2-1; 9 positions agree with TRBD2. The germline gives CDR1 SGHRS, CDR2 YFSETQ. J was trimmed by 5 bases and V by 1 base; bases with no gene match: 7. This CDR3 has 16 residues. Written as DNA, the CDR3 is TGCGCCAGCAGCTTGTTAATAGCGGGAGTGGACAATGAGCAGTTCTTC. It yields the protein CASSLLIAGVDNEQFF.

This clonotype has just a few counts. This sequence joins TRBV29-1 and TRBJ2-2; 7 nucleotides align to TRBD2. CDR1 and CDR2 from the germline V gene are SQVTM and ANQGSEA. V trimming: 3 bases; J trimming: 0 bases; junction bases outside the gene matches: 4. The CDR3 sequence is 15 residues long. This chain's CDR3 is CSVDIGTTNTGELFF. The CDR3 nucleotides read TGCAGCGTTGATATTGGGACTACGAACACCGGGGAGCTGTTTTTT.

This clonotype has a handful of counts. This chain links TRBV29-1 with TRBJ2-7; maybe TRBD2 (6 bases). The CDR3 extends over 13 amino acids. Trimming took 6 bases from V and 5 from J, leaving 17 bases between them. Germline V lookup: CDR1 SQVTM, CDR2 ANQGSEA. CDR3 sequence reads: CSVEGQGSHEQYF. The CDR3 bases are TGCAGCGTGGAGGGGCAGGGTTCCCACGAGCAGTACTTC.

This clonotype was counted between two and nine times. The chain carries TRBV10-3 and TRBJ1-1; no reliable D call. Germline CDR1 reads ENHRY; CDR2 reads SYGVKD. V was cut by 10 bases and J by 6 bases, with 18 bases left in between. This CDR3 is built from 13 residues. CDR3 region: CATRPDAAAEAFF. DNA of the CDR3: TGTGCCACCAGACCCGACGCCGCGGCTGAAGCTTTCTTT.

Note on this clonotype: A junction end diverges from the germline sequence, so it may reflect a read error. The chain uses TRBV3-1 and TRBJ1-6; D possibly corresponds to TRBD1 (5 bases). The CDR3 covers 15 residues. Germline lookup yields CDR1 LGHDT and CDR2 YNNKEL (reference sequence). This CDR3 reads CASSQGRAGQSPLRF. In nucleotides, the CDR3 is TGTGCCAGCAGCCAAGGGCGGGCAGGGCAGTCACCCCTCCGCTTT. Supplemented by reference TRBV3-1 and TRBJ1-6, the full variable domain reads DTAVSQTPKYLVTQMGNDKSIKCEQNLGHDTMYWYKQDSKKFLKIMFSYNNKELIINETVPNRFSPKSPDKAHLNLHINSLELGDSAVYFCASSQGRAGQSPLRFGNGTRLTVT.

This clonotype came up once. The CDR3 end shows no conserved phenylalanine or tryptophan, and so a read error is likely. The gene calls are TRBV19 and TRBJ2-3, with D hard to call. In germline, CDR1 is LNHDA, CDR2 SQIVND (reference sequence). This CDR3 spans 12 amino acids. Trimming took off 4 bases at V and 7 bases at J, with 9 bases between the two ends. CDR3 in amino acids: CASSTDTYTQYY. The CDR3 bases are TGTGCCAGTAGTACCGACACCTATACGCAGTATTAT.

V gene TRBV20-1 combines with J gene TRBJ2-3; 7 nucleotides match TRBD2. This CDR3 has 14 amino acids. The trim removed 3 bases at V and 5 bases at J, leaving 8 bases unmatched. Germline CDR1 reads DFQATT; CDR2 reads SNEGSKA (reference sequence). CDR3 amino acids: CSASWGGGGDTQYF. CDR3 coding DNA: TGCAGTGCTAGTTGGGGCGGGGGAGGAGATACGCAGTATTTT.